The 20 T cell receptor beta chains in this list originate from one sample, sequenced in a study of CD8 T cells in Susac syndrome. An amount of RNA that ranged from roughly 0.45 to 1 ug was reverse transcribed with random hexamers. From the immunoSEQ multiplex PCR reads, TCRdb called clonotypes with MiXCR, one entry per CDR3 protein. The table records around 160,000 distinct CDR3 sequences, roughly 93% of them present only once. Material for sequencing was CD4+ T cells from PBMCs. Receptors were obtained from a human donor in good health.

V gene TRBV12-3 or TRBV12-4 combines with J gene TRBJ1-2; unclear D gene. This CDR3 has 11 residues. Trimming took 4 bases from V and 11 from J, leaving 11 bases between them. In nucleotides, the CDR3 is TGTGCCAGCAGTTCCGGATTAAGATACACCTTC. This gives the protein CASSSGLRYTF.

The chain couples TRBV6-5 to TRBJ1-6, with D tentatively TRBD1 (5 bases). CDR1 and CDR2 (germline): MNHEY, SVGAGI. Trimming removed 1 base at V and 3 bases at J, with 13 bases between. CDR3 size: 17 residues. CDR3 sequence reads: CASSYFQDTYYNSPLHF. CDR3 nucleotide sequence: TGTGCCAGCAGTTACTTCCAGGACACCTACTATAATTCACCCCTCCACTTT.

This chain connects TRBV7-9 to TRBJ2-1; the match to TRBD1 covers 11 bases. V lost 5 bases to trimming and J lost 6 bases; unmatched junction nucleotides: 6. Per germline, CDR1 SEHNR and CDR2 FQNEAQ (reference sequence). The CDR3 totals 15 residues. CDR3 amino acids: CASSPSGTGGNEQFF. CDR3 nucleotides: TGTGCCAGCAGCCCCTCCGGGACAGGGGGCAATGAGCAGTTCTTC.

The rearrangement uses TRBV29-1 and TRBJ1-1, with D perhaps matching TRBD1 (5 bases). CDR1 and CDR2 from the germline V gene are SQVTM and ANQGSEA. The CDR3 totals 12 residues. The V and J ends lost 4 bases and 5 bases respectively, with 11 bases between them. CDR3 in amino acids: CSVVSGDTEAFF. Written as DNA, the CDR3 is TGCAGCGTTGTTTCGGGGGATACTGAAGCTTTCTTT.

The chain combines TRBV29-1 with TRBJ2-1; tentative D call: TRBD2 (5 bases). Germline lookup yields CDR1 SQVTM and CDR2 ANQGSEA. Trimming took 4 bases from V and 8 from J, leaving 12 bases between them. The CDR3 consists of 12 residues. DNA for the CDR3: TGCAGCGTTGGGCCGTTGGAGGATGAGCAGTTCTTC. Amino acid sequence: CSVGPLEDEQFF.

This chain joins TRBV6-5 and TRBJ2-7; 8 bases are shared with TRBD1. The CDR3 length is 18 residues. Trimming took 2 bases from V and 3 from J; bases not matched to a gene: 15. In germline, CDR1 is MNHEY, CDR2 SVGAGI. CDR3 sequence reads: CASSYGSGTGASGYEQYF. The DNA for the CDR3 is TGTGCCAGCAGTTACGGATCCGGGACAGGCGCTAGTGGCTACGAGCAGTACTTC.

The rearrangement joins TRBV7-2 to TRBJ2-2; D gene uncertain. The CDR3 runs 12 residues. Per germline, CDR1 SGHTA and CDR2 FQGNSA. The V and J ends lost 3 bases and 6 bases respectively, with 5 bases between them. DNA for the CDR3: TGTGCCAGCAGCTTCCGCGCCGGGGAGCTGTTTTTT. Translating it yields CASSFRAGELFF.

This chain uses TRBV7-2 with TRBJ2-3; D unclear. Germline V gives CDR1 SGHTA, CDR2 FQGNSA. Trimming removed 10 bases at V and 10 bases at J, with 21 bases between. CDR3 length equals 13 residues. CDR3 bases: TGTGCCACCGGCTTCCCCGAGTTTATTCCGCAGTATTTT. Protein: CATGFPEFIPQYF. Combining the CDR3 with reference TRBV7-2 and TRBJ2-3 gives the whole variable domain GAGVSQSPSNKVTEKGKDVELRCDPISGHTALYWYRQSLGQGLEFLIYFQGNSAPDKSGLPSDRFSAERTGGSVSTLTIQRTQQEDSAVYLCATGFPEFIPQYFGPGTRLTVL.

The CDR3: CASGTGAGNTIYF. The DNA of the CDR3 is TGTGCCAGCGGGACAGGGGCTGGAAACACCATATATTTT. The chain uses TRBV12-3 or TRBV12-4 and TRBJ1-3, with 10 bases identical to TRBD1. This CDR3 contains 13 residues. The ends lost 8 bases at V and 2 bases at J; junction bases unmatched: 0.

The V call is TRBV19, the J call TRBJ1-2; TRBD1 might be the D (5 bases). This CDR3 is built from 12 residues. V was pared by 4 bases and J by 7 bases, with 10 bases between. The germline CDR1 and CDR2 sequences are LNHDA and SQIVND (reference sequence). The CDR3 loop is CASSSRVVGYTF. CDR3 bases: TGTGCCAGTAGTAGCAGGGTCGTTGGCTACACCTTC.

CDR3 bases: TGCGCCAGCAGCCCTACGGGACAGAGCTCTGGGGCCAACGTCCTGACTTTC. Protein product: CASSPTGQSSGANVLTF. The chain links TRBV5-1 to TRBJ2-6; 7 nucleotides line up with TRBD1. Trimming removed 4 bases from V and 0 bases from J; junction bases left unmatched: 7. CDR1 is SGHRS and CDR2 is YFSETQ in the germline V gene. This CDR3 comprises 17 residues.

CDR3 nucleotides: TGTGCCAGCAGTCCGGACGCGAATGAGCAGTTCTTC. The encoded protein is CASSPDANEQFF. The gene calls are TRBV7-9 and TRBJ2-1; D remains unclear. The CDR3 runs 12 residues. The V gene's germline CDR1 is SEHNR and CDR2 FQNEAQ (reference sequence). V lost 6 bases and J lost 7, with 10 bases in between.

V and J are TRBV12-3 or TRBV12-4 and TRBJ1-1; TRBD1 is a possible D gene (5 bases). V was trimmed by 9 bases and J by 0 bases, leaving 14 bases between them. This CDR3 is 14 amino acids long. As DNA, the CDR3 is TGTGCCAGTACCGTGATGACAGTGAACACTGAAGCTTTCTTT. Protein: CASTVMTVNTEAFF.

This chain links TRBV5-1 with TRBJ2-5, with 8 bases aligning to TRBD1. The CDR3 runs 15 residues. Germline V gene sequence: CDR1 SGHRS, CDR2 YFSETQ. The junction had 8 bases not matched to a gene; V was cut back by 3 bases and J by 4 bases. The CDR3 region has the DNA TGCGCCAGCAGCTCCGACACAGGGGGACCAGAGACCCAGTACTTC. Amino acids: CASSSDTGGPETQYF.

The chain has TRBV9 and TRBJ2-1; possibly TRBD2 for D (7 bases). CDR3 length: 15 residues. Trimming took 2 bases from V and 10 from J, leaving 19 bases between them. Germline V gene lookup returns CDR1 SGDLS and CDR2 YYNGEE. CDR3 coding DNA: TGTGCCAGCAGCGTGAAGGTGGATGCGGGGGCCGAGCAGTTCTTC. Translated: CASSVKVDAGAEQFF.

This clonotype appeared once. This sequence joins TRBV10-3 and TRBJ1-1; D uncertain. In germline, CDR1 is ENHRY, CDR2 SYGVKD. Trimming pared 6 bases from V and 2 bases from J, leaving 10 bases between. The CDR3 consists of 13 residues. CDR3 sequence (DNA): TGTGCCATCAGGCCCTCCACAAACACTGAAGCTTTCTTT. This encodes CAIRPSTNTEAFF.

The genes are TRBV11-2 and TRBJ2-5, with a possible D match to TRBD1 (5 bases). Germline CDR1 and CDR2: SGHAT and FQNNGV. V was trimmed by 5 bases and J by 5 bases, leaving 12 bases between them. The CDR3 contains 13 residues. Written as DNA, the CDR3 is TGTGCCAGCAGCGGCAGGGTCTGGGAGACCCAGTACTTC. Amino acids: CASSGRVWETQYF.

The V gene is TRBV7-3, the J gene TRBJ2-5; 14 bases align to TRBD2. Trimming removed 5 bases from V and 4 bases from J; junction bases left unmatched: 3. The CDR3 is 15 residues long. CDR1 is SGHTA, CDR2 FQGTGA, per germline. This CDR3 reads CASSPTSGGAETQYF. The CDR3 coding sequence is TGTGCCAGCAGCCCGACTAGCGGGGGGGCAGAGACCCAGTACTTC. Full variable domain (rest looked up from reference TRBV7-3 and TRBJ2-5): GAGVSQTPSNKVTEKGKYVELRCDPISGHTALYWYRQSLGQGPEFLIYFQGTGAADDSGLPNDRFFAVRPEGSVSTLKIQRTERGDSAVYLCASSPTSGGAETQYFGPGTRLLVL.

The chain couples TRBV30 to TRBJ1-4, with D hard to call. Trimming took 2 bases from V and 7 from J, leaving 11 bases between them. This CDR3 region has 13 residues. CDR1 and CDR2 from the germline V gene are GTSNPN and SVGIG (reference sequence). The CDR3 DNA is TGTGCCTGGAGTTTACGAGGGAGTGAAAAACTGTTTTTT. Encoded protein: CAWSLRGSEKLFF.

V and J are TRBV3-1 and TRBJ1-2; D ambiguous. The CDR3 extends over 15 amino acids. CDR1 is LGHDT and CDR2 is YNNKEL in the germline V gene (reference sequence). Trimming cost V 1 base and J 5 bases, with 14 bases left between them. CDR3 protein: CASSQADAGVYGYTF. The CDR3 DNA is TGTGCCAGCAGCCAAGCGGATGCCGGGGTATATGGCTACACCTTC.